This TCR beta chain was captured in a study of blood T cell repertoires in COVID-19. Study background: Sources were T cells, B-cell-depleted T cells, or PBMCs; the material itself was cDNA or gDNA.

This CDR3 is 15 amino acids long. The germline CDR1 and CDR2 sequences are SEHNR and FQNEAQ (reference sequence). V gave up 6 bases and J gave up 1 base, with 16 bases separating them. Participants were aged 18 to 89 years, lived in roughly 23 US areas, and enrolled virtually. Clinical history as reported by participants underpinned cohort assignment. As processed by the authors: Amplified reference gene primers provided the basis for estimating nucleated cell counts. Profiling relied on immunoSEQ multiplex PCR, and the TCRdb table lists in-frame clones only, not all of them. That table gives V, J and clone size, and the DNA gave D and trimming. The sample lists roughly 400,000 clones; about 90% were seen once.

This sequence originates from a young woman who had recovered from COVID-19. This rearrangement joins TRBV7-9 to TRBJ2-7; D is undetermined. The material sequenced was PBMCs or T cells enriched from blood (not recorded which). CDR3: CASRSPSGDSYEQYF. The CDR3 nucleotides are TGTGCCAGCAGGAGCCCGTCCGGTGATTCCTACGAGCAGTACTTC.